This is a list of T cell receptor beta chains from one sample in a study of blood T cell repertoires in COVID-19. Profiling relied on immunoSEQ multiplex PCR, and the TCRdb table lists in-frame clones only, not all of them. The table has fewer than 500,000 clones, 80% to 90% seen once. Sequencing used PBMCs or T cells enriched from blood (not recorded which). The receptors shown here come from a young man who had recovered from COVID-19. The CDR3 runs from the conserved cysteine through the conserved F or W. D genes are given only for firm matches. Rows may omit the clone size; those that give it use once, few, many or a size class.

V,length,size,J,D,DNA,CDR3
TRBV2,14,-,TRBJ2-7,TRBD2,TGTGCCAGCAGTGAGGCTAGCGGGAGTTGGGAGCAGTACTTC,CASSEASGSWEQYF
TRBV28,13,-,TRBJ1-2,-,TGTGCCAGCAGTTTACAGGGGAACTATGGCTACACCTTC,CASSLQGNYGYTF
TRBV18,14,-,TRBJ2-7,TRBD1,TGTGCCAGCTCATCGGGACAGGGGATCTACGAGCAGTACTTC,CASSSGQGIYEQYF
TRBV7-9,14,-,TRBJ1-6,-,TGTGCCAGCAGCATAACAGGATCGAATTCACCCCTCCACTTT,CASSITGSNSPLHF
TRBV12-3/TRBV12-4,12,-,TRBJ2-7,-,TGTGCCAGCAGTTTATCCTACCACGAGCAGTACTTC,CASSLSYHEQYF
TRBV2,15,-,TRBJ1-5,-,TGTGCCAGCAGTGAAGGGGGAGGCAGCAATCAGCCCCAGCATTTT,CASSEGGGSNQPQHF
TRBV28,15,few,TRBJ1-5,TRBD1,TGTGCCAGCAGTTACCCAGGGGGAGGAGGGCAGCCCCAGCATTTT,CASSYPGGGGQPQHF
TRBV28,15,-,TRBJ1-1,TRBD1,TGTGCCAGCAGTCCTTTCGGACAGGGCGGCACTGAAGCTTTCTTT,CASSPFGQGGTEAFF
TRBV2,14,-,TRBJ1-1,-,TGTGCCAGCAGTGAAGGGGTATCGGGGACTGAAGCTTTCTTT,CASSEGVSGTEAFF
TRBV12-3/TRBV12-4,13,-,TRBJ1-2,-,TGTGCCAGCTCCTGGGAGGGAAACTATGGCTACACCTTC,CASSWEGNYGYTF
TRBV29-1,19,-,TRBJ2-1,TRBD2,TGCAGCGTAGGGGGACTAGCGGGAGGGAGTTCCGGCTCCTACAATGAGCAGTTCTTC,CSVGGLAGGSSGSYNEQFF
TRBV2,15,-,TRBJ2-1,TRBD2,TGTGCCAGCAGCCATAGCGGGAGAGGGGACAATGAGCAGTTCTTC,CASSHSGRGDNEQFF
TRBV7-3,13,-,TRBJ1-3,-,TGTGCCAGCAGCTCTAGCTCTGGAAACACCATATATTTT,CASSSSSGNTIYF
TRBV27,12,-,TRBJ2-7,-,TGTGCCAGCAGTTATCGGGGGTACGAGCAGTACTTC,CASSYRGYEQYF
TRBV27,11,-,TRBJ2-7,-,TGTGCCAGCCAGGCGGGTTGGGAGCAGTACTTC,CASQAGWEQYF
TRBV6-2/TRBV6-3,15,-,TRBJ2-7,-,TGTGCCAGCAGTTACGAATCACTCCCGAGTCGCGAGCAGTACTTC,CASSYESLPSREQYF
TRBV28,15,-,TRBJ1-3,-,TGTGCCAGCAGTTTACTGTCGTCCTCTGGAAACACCATATATTTT,CASSLLSSSGNTIYF
TRBV7-7,16,-,TRBJ2-2,TRBD2,TGTGCTAGCAGCTTAGGGACTAGCCCGAGGGCCGGGGAGCTGTTTTTT,CASSLGTSPRAGELFF
TRBV2,13,-,TRBJ1-2,TRBD1,TGTGCCAGCTCCAAAGGGGACAGCTATGGCTACACCTTC,CASSKGDSYGYTF
TRBV24-1,15,-,TRBJ2-1,TRBD2,TGTGCCACGTCTCGCGGGAGCCACTCCTACAATGAGCAGTTCTTC,CATSRGSHSYNEQFF
TRBV3-1/TRBV3-2,12,-,TRBJ2-5,-,TGTGCCAGCAGCCAAGACTTAGAGACCCAGTACTTC,CASSQDLETQYF
TRBV27,13,-,TRBJ2-7,TRBD2,TGTGCCAGCAGTTTAAGGGAGGGTGACGAGCAGTACTTC,CASSLREGDEQYF
TRBV23-1,17,-,TRBJ1-6,-,TGCGCCAGCAGTCACGGTCCGGGTAGCTCCTATAATTCACCCCTCCACTTT,CASSHGPGSSYNSPLHF
TRBV28,13,-,TRBJ2-1,-,TGTGCCAGCAGTTTAGTCAGGGTTTTTGAGCAGTTCTTC,CASSLVRVFEQFF
TRBV27,14,-,TRBJ2-5,TRBD2,TGTGCCAGCAGTCCTGACTCCGGGACTACAACCCAGTACTTC,CASSPDSGTTTQYF
TRBV9,16,-,TRBJ2-3,TRBD2,TGTGCCAGCAGCGTAGGCGCATCGGGAGGGTGGGATACGCAGTATTTT,CASSVGASGGWDTQYF
TRBV7-2,14,-,TRBJ1-5,TRBD1,TGTGCCAGCAGTCCTCGACAGGGTTCCCAGCCCCAGCATTTT,CASSPRQGSQPQHF
TRBV21-1,18,-,TRBJ2-6,-,TGTGCCAGCAGCGATTCTCAAAACGGACAGCCCGGGGCCAACGTCCTGACTTTC,CASSDSQNGQPGANVLTF
TRBV3-1/TRBV3-2,15,once,TRBJ1-1,-,TGTGCCAGCAGCCAAGGAGGGAACGGAAACACTGAAGCTTTCTTT,CASSQGGNGNTEAFF